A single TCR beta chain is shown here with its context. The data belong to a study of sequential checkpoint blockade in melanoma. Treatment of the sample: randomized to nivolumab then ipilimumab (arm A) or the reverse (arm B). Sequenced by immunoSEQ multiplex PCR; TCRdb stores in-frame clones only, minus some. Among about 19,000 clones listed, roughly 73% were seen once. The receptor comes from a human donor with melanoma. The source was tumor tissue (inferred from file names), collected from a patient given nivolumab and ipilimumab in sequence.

In nucleotides, the CDR3 is TGTGCCAGCAGTCCGACCGGAACGCAAGAGACCCAGTACTTC. This translates into CASSPTGTQETQYF. The rearrangement joins TRBV7-6 to TRBJ2-5; D not resolved. CDR3 length: 14 amino acids. The germline gives CDR1 SGHVS, CDR2 FNYEAQ. With 6 bases removed from V and 2 bases from J, the gap between germline ends came to 13 bases. The entire variable domain, with the rest obtained from reference TRBV7-6 and TRBJ2-5, is as follows: GAGVSQSPRYKVTKRGQDVALRCDPISGHVSLYWYRQALGQGPEFLTYFNYEAQQDKSGLPNDRFSAERPEGSISTLTIQRTEQRDSAMYRCASSPTGTQETQYFGPGTRLLVL.